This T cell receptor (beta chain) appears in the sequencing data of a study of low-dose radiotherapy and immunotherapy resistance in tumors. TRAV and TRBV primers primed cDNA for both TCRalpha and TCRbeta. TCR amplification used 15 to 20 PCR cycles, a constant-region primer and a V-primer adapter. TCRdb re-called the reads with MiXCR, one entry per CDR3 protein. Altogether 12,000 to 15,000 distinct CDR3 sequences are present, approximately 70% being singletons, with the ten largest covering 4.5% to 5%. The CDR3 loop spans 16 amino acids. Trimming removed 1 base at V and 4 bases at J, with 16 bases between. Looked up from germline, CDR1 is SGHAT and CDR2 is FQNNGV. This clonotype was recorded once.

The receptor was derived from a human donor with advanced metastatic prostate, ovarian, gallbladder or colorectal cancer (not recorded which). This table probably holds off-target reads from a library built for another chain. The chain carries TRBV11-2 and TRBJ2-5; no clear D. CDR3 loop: CASSLVRAPLSETQYF. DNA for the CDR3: TGTGCCAGCAGCTTAGTTAGGGCACCCCTTTCAGAGACCCAGTACTTC. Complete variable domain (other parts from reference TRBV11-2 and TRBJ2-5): EAGVAQSPRYKIIEKRQSVAFWCNPISGHATLYWYQQILGQGPKLLIQFQNNGVVDDSQLPKDRFSAERLKGVDSTLKIQPAKLEDSAVYLCASSLVRAPLSETQYFGPGTRLLVL.